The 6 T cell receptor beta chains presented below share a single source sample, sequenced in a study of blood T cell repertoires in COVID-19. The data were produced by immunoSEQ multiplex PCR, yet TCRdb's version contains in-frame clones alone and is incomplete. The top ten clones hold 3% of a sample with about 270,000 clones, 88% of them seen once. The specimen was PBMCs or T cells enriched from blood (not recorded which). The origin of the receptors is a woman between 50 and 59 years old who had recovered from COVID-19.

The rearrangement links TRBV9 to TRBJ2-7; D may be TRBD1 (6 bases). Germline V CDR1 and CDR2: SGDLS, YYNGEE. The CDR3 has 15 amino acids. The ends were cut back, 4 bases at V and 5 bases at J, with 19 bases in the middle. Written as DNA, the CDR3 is TGTGCCAGCAGCTCGTCCTACAGGGTTGGGGACGAGCAGTACTTC. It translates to CASSSSYRVGDEQYF.

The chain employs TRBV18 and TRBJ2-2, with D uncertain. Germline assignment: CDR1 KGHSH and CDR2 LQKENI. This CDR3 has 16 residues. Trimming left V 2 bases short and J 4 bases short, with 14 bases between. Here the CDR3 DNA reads TGTGCCAGCTCACCAATTCTCCAACCAGGCACCGGGGAGCTGTTTTTT. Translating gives CASSPILQPGTGELFF.

CDR3: CASSVVKGSNTEAFF. Here the CDR3 DNA reads TGTGCCAGCAGCGTAGTAAAGGGGTCGAACACTGAAGCTTTCTTT. This rearrangement joins TRBV9 to TRBJ1-1; D possibly corresponds to TRBD1 (5 bases). Germline assignment: CDR1 SGDLS and CDR2 YYNGEE. CDR3 length: 15 amino acids. V shed 0 bases and J shed 1 base, with 10 bases lying between them.

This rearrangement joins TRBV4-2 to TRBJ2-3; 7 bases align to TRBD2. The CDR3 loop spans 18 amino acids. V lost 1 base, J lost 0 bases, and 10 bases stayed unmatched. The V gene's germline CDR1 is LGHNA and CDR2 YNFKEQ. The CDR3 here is CASSQGRERASSTDTQYF. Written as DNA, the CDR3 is TGTGCCAGCAGCCAAGGGCGGGAGCGAGCTAGTAGCACAGATACGCAGTATTTT.

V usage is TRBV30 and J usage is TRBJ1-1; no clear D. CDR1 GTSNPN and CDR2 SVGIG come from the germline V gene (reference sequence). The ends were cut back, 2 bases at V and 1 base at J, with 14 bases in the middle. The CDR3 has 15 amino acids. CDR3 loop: CAWSPLDSKNTEAFF. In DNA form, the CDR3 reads TGTGCCTGGAGTCCCCTAGACTCAAAGAACACTGAAGCTTTCTTT. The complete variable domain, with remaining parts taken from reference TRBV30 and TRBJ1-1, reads SQTIHQWPATLVQPVGSPLSLECTVEGTSNPNLYWYRQAAGRGLQLLFYSVGIGQISSEVPQNLSASRPQDRQFILSSKKLLLSDSGFYLCAWSPLDSKNTEAFFGQGTRLTVV.

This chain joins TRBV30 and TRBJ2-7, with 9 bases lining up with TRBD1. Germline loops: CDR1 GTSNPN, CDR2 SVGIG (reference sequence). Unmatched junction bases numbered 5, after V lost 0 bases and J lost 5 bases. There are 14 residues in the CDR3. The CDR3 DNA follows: TGTGCCTGGAGTGTGGACAGGGGCCTGAACGAGCAGTACTTC. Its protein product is CAWSVDRGLNEQYF.